This passage covers 19 T cell receptor beta chains from one sample sequenced in a study of blood T cell repertoires in COVID-19. Repertoires were generated with immunoSEQ multiplex PCR, while TCRdb's copy carries only in-frame clones and drops some. The sample yields tens of thousands of clones, approximately 86% seen once. The source material was peripheral blood. Source of these receptors: an elderly woman with active or convalescent COVID-19.

The gene calls are TRBV5-1 and TRBJ2-2, with 8 bases matching TRBD2. V was pared by 2 bases and J by 0 bases, with 3 bases of the junction left unmatched. CDR1 is SGHRS, CDR2 YFSETQ, per germline. CDR3 length equals 16 residues. The chain's CDR3 is CASSFPGLANTGELFF. The CDR3 DNA is TGCGCCAGCAGCTTCCCGGGACTAGCGAACACCGGGGAGCTGTTTTTT.

This sequence joins TRBV28 and TRBJ2-7, with a weak D call TRBD1 (5 bases). Trimming removed 4 bases from V and 3 bases from J, with 16 bases in between. Per the germline V gene, CDR1 is MDHEN and CDR2 is SYDVKM. The CDR3 sequence is 15 residues long. The CDR3 loop reads CASSSQGFVRYEQYF. In DNA form, the CDR3 reads TGTGCCAGCAGTTCCCAGGGTTTCGTACGCTACGAGCAGTACTTC.

The chain's CDR3 is CASSRLPGTGRLNTEAFF. The CDR3 bases are TGTGCCAGCAGCCGCCTTCCCGGGACAGGGAGATTGAACACTGAAGCTTTCTTT. The chain joins TRBV5-4 to TRBJ1-1, with TRBD1 identical over 9 bases. The CDR3 runs 18 residues. Trimming removed 4 bases from V and 0 bases from J; junction bases left unmatched: 13. The germline gives CDR1 SGHNT, CDR2 YYREEE (reference sequence).

This chain uses TRBV19 with TRBJ2-1; 13 nucleotides agree with TRBD2. The V gene's germline CDR1 is LNHDA and CDR2 SQIVND (reference sequence). The V and J ends lost 4 bases and 10 bases, in that order; junction bases with no gene match: 7. The CDR3 contains 15 residues. CDR3 DNA sequence: TGTGCCAGTAGTAAGACTAGCGGGGGGTTTGGGGAGCAGTTCTTC. This encodes CASSKTSGGFGEQFF.

This chain joins TRBV29-1 and TRBJ1-2; 10 bases agree with TRBD1. This CDR3 is built from 13 residues. Germline V CDR1 and CDR2: SQVTM, ANQGSEA. The V gene end was trimmed by 4 bases and the J gene end by 5 bases; junction bases not matched to a gene: 4. CDR3 sequence: CSVGQGALYGYTF. CDR3 DNA: TGCAGCGTTGGACAGGGGGCTCTTTATGGCTACACCTTC.

The V call is TRBV28, the J call TRBJ1-2, with D perhaps matching TRBD1 (6 bases). CDR1 is MDHEN and CDR2 is SYDVKM in the germline V gene. The CDR3 contains 13 residues. Trimming stripped 7 bases from V and 8 bases from J, with 17 bases between. The CDR3 bases are TGTGCCAGCAATGTTCAGGGGCCCGGGGGCTACACCTTC. It translates to CASNVQGPGGYTF.

V is TRBV28 and J is TRBJ2-7, with D perhaps TRBD2 (7 bases). Trimming cost V 2 bases and J 3 bases, with 17 bases left between them. The CDR3 is 16 residues long. Per germline, CDR1 MDHEN and CDR2 SYDVKM. CDR3 region: CASSLVGRGAFYEQYF. CDR3 nucleotide sequence: TGTGCCAGCAGTTTAGTTGGTCGGGGGGCCTTCTACGAGCAGTACTTC.

This clone was observed a few times. The V and J genes are TRBV5-1 and TRBJ2-3; 7 nucleotides match TRBD2. The CDR3 length is 14 residues. V lost 4 bases, J lost 4 bases, and 6 bases stayed unmatched. CDR1 is SGHRS and CDR2 is YFSETQ in the germline V gene. The CDR3 spells CASSRGGVADTQYF. The CDR3 DNA reads as TGCGCCAGCAGCCGCGGGGGTGTTGCAGATACGCAGTATTTT.

The chain combines TRBV24-1 with TRBJ2-5; D uncertain. The germline V gene has CDR1 KGHDR and CDR2 SFDVKD. The CDR3 extends over 12 amino acids. Trimming pared 5 bases from V and 0 bases from J, leaving 3 bases between. This CDR3 reads CATSGNQETQYF. CDR3 DNA: TGTGCCACCAGTGGTAACCAAGAGACCCAGTACTTC.

The chain links TRBV6-4 to TRBJ1-2, with TRBD1 as a possible D gene (5 bases). Germline CDR1 MRHNA, CDR2 SNTAGT. The germline V and J ends were trimmed by 6 bases and 5 bases, with 19 bases remaining between them. This CDR3 spans 15 amino acids. The CDR3 DNA reads as TGTGCCAGCAGCTCCACCCCGGGACTAGGGTATGGCTACACCTTC. It translates to CASSSTPGLGYGYTF.

The chain combines TRBV6-1 with TRBJ2-7; 8 positions agree with TRBD1. V lost 1 base to trimming and J lost 5 bases; unmatched junction nucleotides: 16. The CDR3 is 18 residues long. Germline values: CDR1 MNHNS, CDR2 SASEGT. The CDR3 protein is CASSEEIVGTGFYHEQYF. The CDR3 coding sequence is TGTGCCAGCAGTGAAGAGATCGTCGGGACAGGCTTCTACCACGAGCAGTACTTC.

The CDR3 region has the DNA TGTGCCAGCAGCGCAACGGACTCCCGCTCTGGAAACACCATATATTTT. Its protein product is CASSATDSRSGNTIYF. The chain uses TRBV5-6 and TRBJ1-3; no definite D call. The CDR3 is 16 residues long. CDR1 and CDR2 (germline): SGHDT, YYEEEE. V lost 4 bases to trimming and J lost 0 bases, with 14 bases between them.

V usage is TRBV19 and J usage is TRBJ1-1; 9 bases agree with TRBD1. CDR1 is LNHDA, CDR2 SQIVND, per germline (reference sequence). CDR3 length equals 19 residues. Germline trimming cut 6 bases from V and 4 bases from J; bases unmatched to any gene: 21. The CDR3 DNA sequence: TGTGCCAGTAGCCCTCCCGGGACAGGGAGGGTTAGTCTGGTCACTGAAGCTTTCTTT. This sequence encodes CASSPPGTGRVSLVTEAFF.

The rearrangement uses TRBV7-2 and TRBJ2-7; 8 bases are a match to TRBD1. The CDR3 has 13 amino acids. Trimming took 4 bases from V and 6 from J; bases not matched to a gene: 5. The germline V gene has CDR1 SGHTA and CDR2 FQGNSA. The CDR3 sequence is CASSSRTGFEQYF. DNA of the CDR3: TGTGCCAGCAGCTCGCGGACAGGGTTCGAGCAGTACTTC.

The chain has TRBV7-2 and TRBJ1-5, with D unresolved. The CDR3 covers 13 residues. Germline loops: CDR1 SGHTA, CDR2 FQGNSA. V shed 5 bases and J shed 7 bases, with 12 bases lying between them. In DNA form, the CDR3 reads TGTGCCAGCAGCCTCGAGTTAGAACAGCCCCAGCATTTT. Translation: CASSLELEQPQHF. Supplemented by reference TRBV7-2 and TRBJ1-5, the full variable domain reads GAGVSQSPSNKVTEKGKDVELRCDPISGHTALYWYRQSLGQGLEFLIYFQGNSAPDKSGLPSDRFSAERTGGSVSTLTIQRTQQEDSAVYLCASSLELEQPQHFGDGTRLSIL.

V usage is TRBV5-6 and J usage is TRBJ2-1; tentatively, D is TRBD1 (5 bases). With 2 bases removed from V and 0 bases from J, the gap between germline ends came to 12 bases. The CDR3 contains 16 residues. The germline V gene has CDR1 SGHDT and CDR2 YYEEEE. CDR3 sequence: CASSFRTWSSYNEQFF. The CDR3 DNA sequence: TGTGCCAGCAGCTTCAGGACATGGAGCTCCTACAATGAGCAGTTCTTC.

The V and J genes are TRBV5-1 and TRBJ1-5; the D gene is possibly TRBD1 (5 bases). The CDR3 length is 15 residues. In germline, CDR1 is SGHRS, CDR2 YFSETQ. V was clipped by 0 bases and J by 0 bases, with 7 bases between them. CDR3 protein: CASSLAGVSNQPQHF. The DNA of the CDR3 is TGCGCCAGCAGCTTGGCGGGGGTTAGCAATCAGCCCCAGCATTTT.

The chain recombines TRBV10-1 with TRBJ2-7; 8 bases agree with TRBD2. Germline trimming cut 5 bases from V and 2 bases from J; bases unmatched to any gene: 5. Per the germline V gene, CDR1 is WNHNN and CDR2 is SYGVQD (reference sequence). The CDR3 has 14 amino acids. CDR3 DNA: TGCGCCAGCAGTTCCGGGACTAGACCCTACGAGCAGTACTTC. It encodes CASSSGTRPYEQYF.

This chain uses TRBV3-1 (or the pseudogene TRBV3-2) with TRBJ2-3; 7 bases fit TRBD2. V gave up 1 base and J gave up 1 base; unmatched junction bases: 2. The germline gives CDR1 LGHDT, CDR2 YNNKEL (reference sequence). This CDR3 spans 15 amino acids. This CDR3 reads CASSQGDYGTDTQYF. The CDR3, as DNA: TGTGCCAGCAGCCAAGGGGACTATGGCACAGATACGCAGTATTTT.